A selection of T cell receptor beta chains follows, all from one sample in a study of PD-L1 blockade in urothelial cancer. The repertoire was sequenced with immunoSEQ multiplex PCR; TCRdb's copy has only in-frame clones and lacks some. The data show some 53,000 clones, roughly 80% seen once. Source: PBMCs, taken around atezolizumab (anti-PD-L1) treatment. Receptors originate from a man in his sixties or seventies with urothelial cancer. Both conserved end residues are trimmed from each CDR3.

v_gene	CDR3aa
TRBV11-3	ASSLGWGGRADNEQF
TRBV9	ASSGRERAADTQY
TRBV27	ASSFYGAGTSGNDEQF
TRBV5-5	ASSAPGQGIANSPLH
TRBV27	ASSKKIGTGENQPQH
TRBV18	ASSPMLQGANTEAF
TRBV7-2	ASSRGQGGIDTQY
TRBV29-1	SVEDAITSNEQF
TRBV10-3	AISDPTGGVRQETQY
TRBV15	ATSNEIYEQF
TRBV20-1	SALDSYLAF
TRBV6-5	ASSLGTGITEAF
TRBV6-5	ASSYSQGATGEQY
TRBV5-1	ASSLIAEETQY